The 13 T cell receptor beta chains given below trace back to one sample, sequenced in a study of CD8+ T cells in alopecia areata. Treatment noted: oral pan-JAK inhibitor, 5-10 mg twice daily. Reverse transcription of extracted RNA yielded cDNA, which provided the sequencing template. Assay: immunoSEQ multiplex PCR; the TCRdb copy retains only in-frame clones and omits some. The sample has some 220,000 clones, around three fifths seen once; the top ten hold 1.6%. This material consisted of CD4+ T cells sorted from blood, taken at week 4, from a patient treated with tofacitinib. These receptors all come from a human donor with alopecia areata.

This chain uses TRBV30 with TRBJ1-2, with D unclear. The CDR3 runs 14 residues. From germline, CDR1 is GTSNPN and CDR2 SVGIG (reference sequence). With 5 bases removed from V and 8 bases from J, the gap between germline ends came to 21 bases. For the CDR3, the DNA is TGTGCCTGGCTCCTTACGGCGGAAATAGGGGGCTACACCTTC. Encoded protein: CAWLLTAEIGGYTF.

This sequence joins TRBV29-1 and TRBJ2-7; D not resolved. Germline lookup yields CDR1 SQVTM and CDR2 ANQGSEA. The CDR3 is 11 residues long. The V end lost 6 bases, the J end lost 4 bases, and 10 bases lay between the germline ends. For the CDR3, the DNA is TGCAGCGTACTTACCGGATACGAGCAGTACTTC. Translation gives CSVLTGYEQYF.

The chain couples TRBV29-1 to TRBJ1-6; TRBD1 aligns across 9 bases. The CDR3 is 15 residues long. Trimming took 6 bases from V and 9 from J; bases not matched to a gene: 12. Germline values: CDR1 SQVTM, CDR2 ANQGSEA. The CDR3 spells CSVASGTGIGSPLHF. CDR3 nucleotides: TGCAGCGTCGCTTCGGGGACAGGGATTGGTTCACCCCTCCACTTT.

The CDR3 spells CAWSSLGHGYTF. Written as DNA, the CDR3 is TGTGCCTGGAGTTCCCTAGGGCATGGCTACACCTTC. V gene TRBV30 combines with J gene TRBJ1-2, with D unclear. V dropped 2 bases and J dropped 6 bases, with 10 bases sitting between them. This CDR3 comprises 12 residues. Germline-derived CDR1 and CDR2 are GTSNPN and SVGIG (reference sequence). Looking up the rest from reference TRBV30 and TRBJ1-2 gives the full variable domain: SQTIHQWPATLVQPVGSPLSLECTVEGTSNPNLYWYRQAAGRGLQLLFYSVGIGQISSEVPQNLSASRPQDRQFILSSKKLLLSDSGFYLCAWSSLGHGYTFGSGTRLTVV.

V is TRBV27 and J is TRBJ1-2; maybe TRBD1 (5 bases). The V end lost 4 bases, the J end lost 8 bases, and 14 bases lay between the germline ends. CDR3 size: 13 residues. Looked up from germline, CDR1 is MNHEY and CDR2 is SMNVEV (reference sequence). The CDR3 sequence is CASSSRGAGGYTF. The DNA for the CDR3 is TGTGCCAGCAGTTCCCGGGGTGCAGGGGGCTACACCTTC.

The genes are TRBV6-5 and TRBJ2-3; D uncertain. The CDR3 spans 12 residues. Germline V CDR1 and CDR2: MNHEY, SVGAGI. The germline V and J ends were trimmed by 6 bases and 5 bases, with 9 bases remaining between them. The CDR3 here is CASRTTGDTQYF. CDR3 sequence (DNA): TGTGCCAGCAGAACAACGGGAGATACGCAGTATTTT.

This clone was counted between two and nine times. CDR3 bases: TGTGCCAGCAGATTAAAACCGGGACAAGATTATGGCTACACCTTC. It is translated as CASRLKPGQDYGYTF. The genes are TRBV6-1 and TRBJ1-2, with a weak D call TRBD1 (6 bases). The germline gives CDR1 MNHNS, CDR2 SASEGT. The CDR3 runs to 15 residues. Trimming took 6 bases from V and 5 from J, leaving 19 bases between them.

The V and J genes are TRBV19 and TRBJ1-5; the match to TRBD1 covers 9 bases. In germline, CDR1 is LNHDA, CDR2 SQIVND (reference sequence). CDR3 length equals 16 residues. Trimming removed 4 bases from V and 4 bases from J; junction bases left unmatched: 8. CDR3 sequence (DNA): TGTGCCAGTAGTACCCAGACAGGGGGGAATAATCAGCCCCAGCATTTT. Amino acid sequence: CASSTQTGGNNQPQHF.

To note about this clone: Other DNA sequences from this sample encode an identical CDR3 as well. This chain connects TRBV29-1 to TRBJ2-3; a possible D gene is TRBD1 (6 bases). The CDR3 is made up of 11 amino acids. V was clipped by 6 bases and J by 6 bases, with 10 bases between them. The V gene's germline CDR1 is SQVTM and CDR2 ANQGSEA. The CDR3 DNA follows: TGCAGCGTCGTCCAGGGGGATACGCAGTATTTT. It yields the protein CSVVQGDTQYF.

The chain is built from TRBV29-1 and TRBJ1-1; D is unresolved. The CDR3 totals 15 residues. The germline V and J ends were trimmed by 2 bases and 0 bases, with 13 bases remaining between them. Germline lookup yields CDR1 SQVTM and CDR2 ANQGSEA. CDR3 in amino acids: CSVEYTRNLNTEAFF. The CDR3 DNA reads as TGCAGCGTTGAATATACGCGGAATTTGAACACTGAAGCTTTCTTT.

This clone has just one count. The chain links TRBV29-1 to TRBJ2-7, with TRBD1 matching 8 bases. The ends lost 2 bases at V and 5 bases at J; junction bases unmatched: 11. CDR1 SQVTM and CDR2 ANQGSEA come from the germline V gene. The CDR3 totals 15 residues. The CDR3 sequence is CSVERTNGQGHEQYF. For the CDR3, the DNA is TGCAGCGTTGAACGAACTAATGGACAGGGCCACGAGCAGTACTTC.

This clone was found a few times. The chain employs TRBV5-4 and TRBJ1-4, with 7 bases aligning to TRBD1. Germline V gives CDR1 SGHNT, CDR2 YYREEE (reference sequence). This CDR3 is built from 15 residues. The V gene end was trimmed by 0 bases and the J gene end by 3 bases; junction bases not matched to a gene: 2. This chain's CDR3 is CASSLAGTANEKLFF. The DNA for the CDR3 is TGTGCCAGCAGCTTGGCGGGGACAGCTAATGAAAAACTGTTTTTT.

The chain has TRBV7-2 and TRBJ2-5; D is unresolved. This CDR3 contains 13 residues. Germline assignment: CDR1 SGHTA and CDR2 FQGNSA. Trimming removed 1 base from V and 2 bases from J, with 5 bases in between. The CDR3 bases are TGTGCCAGCAGCTTAGGGTCACAAGAGACCCAGTACTTC. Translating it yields CASSLGSQETQYF.